A selection of T cell receptor beta chains follows, all from one sample in a study of cytotoxic CD8 clonotypes in ibrutinib-treated CLL. Using immunoSEQ multiplex PCR, the repertoire was profiled, and TCRdb retains in-frame clones only, with some absent. This table holds 190,000 or so clones, approximately 72% found once. The starting material was PBMCs, obtained after 24 months of ibrutinib treatment. The receptors here all came from a human donor with chronic lymphocytic leukemia. Both conserved end residues are part of each CDR3. The D gene is left open where the match is weak. A clone size is listed for some rows: how often the clone was seen (once, few, many), or a class if it is expanded.

d_call clone_size j_call v_call cdr3_aa cdr3_nt
- few TRBJ1-5 TRBV4-2 CASSQVSQGNQPQHF TGTGCCAGCAGCCAAGTGTCACAGGGCAATCAGCCCCAGCATTTT
- once TRBJ2-3 TRBV28 CASSFKGDTTDTQYF TGTGCCAGCAGTTTTAAAGGGGACACCACAGATACGCAGTATTTT
TRBD2 - TRBJ2-5 TRBV7-6 CASSFILGVGTSISRETQYF TGTGCCAGCAGCTTTATCTTGGGTGTGGGGACTAGCATCTCGCGAGAGACCCAGTACTTC
TRBD1 - TRBJ1-2 TRBV10-3 CAISETGEDGYTF TGTGCCATCAGTGAGACAGGGGAGGATGGCTACACCTTC
- - TRBJ2-3 TRBV6-5 CASSYSPASTDTQYF TGTGCCAGCAGTTACTCGCCGGCTAGCACAGATACGCAGTATTTT
- few TRBJ2-7 TRBV10-2 CASSQSYEQYF TGCGCCAGCAGCCAGAGCTACGAGCAGTACTTC
- - TRBJ2-1 TRBV9 CASSVITESAEQFF TGTGCCAGCAGCGTAATTACCGAATCGGCTGAGCAGTTCTTC
TRBD1 few TRBJ1-1 TRBV10-3 CAISERTGWLRQAFF TGTGCCATCAGTGAGAGGACAGGGTGGTTGCGTCAAGCTTTCTTT
TRBD1 - TRBJ1-1 TRBV11-2 CASSSDRGDEAFF TGTGCCAGCAGCTCCGACAGGGGCGATGAAGCTTTCTTT
- - TRBJ2-5 TRBV2 CASRRTEETQYF TGTGCCAGCAGGAGGACAGAAGAGACCCAGTACTTC
- - TRBJ1-5 TRBV5-4 CASSSTGRWARQPQHF TGTGCCAGCAGTTCTACCGGACGGTGGGCGCGGCAGCCCCAGCATTTT